The 32 T cell receptor beta chains below come from one sample, sequenced in a study of shared clonotypes between healthy human individuals. This table comes from immunoSEQ multiplex PCR, and its TCRdb copy is limited to in-frame clones, with some not included. The sample lists nearly 750,000 clones, about two thirds occurring once. The sequenced sample was memory CD4+ T cells sorted from blood. Subset of the sample: CD45RA-negative fraction. Receptors originate from a woman aged 25 to 39 in good health.

This chain joins TRBV7-9 and TRBJ2-1; TRBD2 matches at 7 bases. CDR1 and CDR2 (germline): SEHNR, FQNEAQ (reference sequence). The V and J ends lost 3 bases and 5 bases, in that order; junction bases with no gene match: 7. The CDR3 totals 15 residues. The DNA of the CDR3 is TGTGCCAGCAGCTTTACCGGGACTATGAACAATGAGCAGTTCTTC. Amino acid sequence: CASSFTGTMNNEQFF.

The chain couples TRBV10-3 to TRBJ2-1; D not certain. The CDR3 runs to 13 residues. The germline V gene encodes CDR1 ENHRY and CDR2 SYGVKD. V was pared by 4 bases and J by 0 bases, with 4 bases between. The CDR3 DNA reads as TGTGCCATCAGTGCGATCTCCTACAATGAGCAGTTCTTC. Its translation: CAISAISYNEQFF.

This clone has just one count. The chain links TRBV29-1 to TRBJ2-1, with D unresolved. Germline CDR1 reads SQVTM; CDR2 reads ANQGSEA. This CDR3 region has 14 residues. The V end lost 6 bases, the J end lost 0 bases, and 12 bases lay between the germline ends. The CDR3 region is CSVETRHSYNEQFF. The DNA of the CDR3 is TGCAGCGTAGAGACTCGCCACTCCTACAATGAGCAGTTCTTC.

This clone has only a few counts. The chain has TRBV27 and TRBJ1-5, with 9 bases matching TRBD1. This CDR3 region has 13 residues. Looked up from germline, CDR1 is MNHEY and CDR2 is SMNVEV (reference sequence). The ends lost 8 bases at V and 3 bases at J; junction bases unmatched: 2. The CDR3 loop is CASDRGNNQPQHF. The CDR3 DNA is TGTGCCAGCGACAGGGGGAACAATCAGCCCCAGCATTTT.

V is TRBV4-2 and J is TRBJ2-6; D uncertain. This CDR3 contains 15 residues. The germline V gene encodes CDR1 LGHNA and CDR2 YNFKEQ. Between the trimmed V and J ends, which lost 4 bases and 4 bases, there was a span of 11 bases. For the CDR3, the DNA is TGTGCCAGCAGCCCGAACGGTCGGGGGGCCAACGTCCTGACTTTC. Amino acid sequence: CASSPNGRGANVLTF.

There are a few counts of this clone. The gene calls are TRBV2 and TRBJ2-2, with 8 nucleotides matching TRBD2. J was trimmed by 1 base and V by 10 bases; bases with no gene match: 5. Germline values: CDR1 SNHLY, CDR2 FYNNEI. The CDR3 extends over 14 amino acids. CDR3 sequence: CATALAGNTGELFF. CDR3 nucleotides: TGTGCCACCGCCCTAGCGGGGAACACCGGGGAGCTGTTTTTT.

V gene TRBV5-1 combines with J gene TRBJ2-5; D gene uncertain. The germline gives CDR1 SGHRS, CDR2 YFSETQ. Trimming shortened V by 7 bases and J by 5 bases, and 15 bases separated the two germline ends. The CDR3 contains 13 residues. The DNA of the CDR3 is TGCGCCAGCGCCGCGGACGCCTACGAGACCCAGTACTTC. Residues: CASAADAYETQYF.

The rearrangement uses TRBV14 and TRBJ2-1, with D tentatively TRBD2 (6 bases). V was shortened by 1 base and J by 9 bases, with 16 bases between the two germline ends. CDR1 is SGHDN, CDR2 FVKESK, per germline. The CDR3 spans 15 residues. CDR3 sequence reads: CASSQVGTFHTEQFF. In DNA form, the CDR3 reads TGTGCCAGCAGCCAAGTTGGGACTTTTCACACTGAGCAGTTCTTC.

This chain uses TRBV9 with TRBJ2-7; 8 positions match TRBD2. J gave up 5 bases and V 4 bases, and 14 bases lay outside the gene matches. CDR1 and CDR2 (germline): SGDLS, YYNGEE. This CDR3 is 16 amino acids long. As DNA, the CDR3 is TGTGCCAGCAGCCCCCCCTGGGGCGGGAGGACCCACGAGCAGTACTTC. Translation: CASSPPWGGRTHEQYF.

The chain couples TRBV4-1 to TRBJ2-1; 10 bases are a match to TRBD2. From germline, CDR1 is MGHRA and CDR2 YSYEKL. V gave up 1 base and J gave up 4 bases; unmatched junction bases: 7. The CDR3 length is 17 residues. CDR3 region: CASSQGERTSGYNEQFF. CDR3 nucleotides: TGCGCCAGCAGCCAAGGGGAGCGGACTAGCGGATACAATGAGCAGTTCTTC.

The chain combines TRBV6-6 with TRBJ1-1; tentatively, D is TRBD1 (5 bases). This CDR3 is 12 amino acids long. Trimming removed 5 bases from V and 4 bases from J, with 8 bases in between. Germline lookup yields CDR1 MNHNY and CDR2 SVGAGI (reference sequence). CDR3: CASSAQGTEAFF. Written as DNA, the CDR3 is TGTGCCAGCAGTGCCCAGGGCACTGAAGCTTTCTTT.

V gene TRBV18 combines with J gene TRBJ1-4; D unclear. The V and J ends lost 0 bases and 4 bases respectively, with 9 bases between them. The CDR3 consists of 15 residues. The germline gives CDR1 KGHSH, CDR2 LQKENI. CDR3 amino acids: CASSPPGGNNEKLFF. The CDR3 nucleotides are TGTGCCAGCTCACCACCGGGTGGGAATAATGAAAAACTGTTTTTT.

V is TRBV2 and J is TRBJ2-1; maybe TRBD2 (5 bases). Deletions cut 2 bases from V and 4 bases from J, with 9 bases between. This CDR3 comprises 14 residues. In germline, CDR1 is SNHLY, CDR2 FYNNEI. The CDR3 DNA is TGTGCCAGCAGTGAAACTAGATTGTACAATGAGCAGTTCTTC. It encodes CASSETRLYNEQFF.

The chain recombines TRBV14 with TRBJ2-3; 7 nucleotides match TRBD1. In germline, CDR1 is SGHDN, CDR2 FVKESK. The CDR3 totals 16 residues. The junction had 7 bases not matched to a gene; V was cut back by 4 bases and J by 0 bases. The CDR3 here is CASSPDRSSSTDTQYF. CDR3 nucleotide sequence: TGTGCCAGCAGCCCGGACAGGAGTTCTAGCACAGATACGCAGTATTTT.

V gene TRBV7-2 combines with J gene TRBJ2-7, with D possibly TRBD2 on 7 matching bases. Germline assignment: CDR1 SGHTA and CDR2 FQGNSA. CDR3 length: 14 residues. The germline V and J ends were trimmed by 5 bases and 2 bases, with 13 bases remaining between them. The CDR3 protein is CASSRGRGTYEQYF. The CDR3, as DNA: TGTGCCAGCAGCCGGGGGAGGGGGACCTACGAGCAGTACTTC.

The genes are TRBV6-5 and TRBJ2-1; 8 bases match TRBD2. Germline V gives CDR1 MNHEY, CDR2 SVGAGI. The CDR3 has 15 amino acids. V gave up 6 bases and J gave up 2 bases; unmatched junction bases: 6. CDR3: CASRHRLATYNEQFF. CDR3 bases: TGTGCCAGCAGACACCGACTAGCGACCTACAATGAGCAGTTCTTC.

This clone was detected once. The gene calls are TRBV6-6 and TRBJ2-7, with D perhaps TRBD1 or TRBD2 (5 bases each). The V end lost 2 bases, the J end lost 2 bases, and 16 bases lay between the germline ends. This CDR3 region has 16 residues. Per germline, CDR1 MNHNY and CDR2 SVGAGI (reference sequence). The CDR3 DNA reads TGTGCCAGCAGTTACCACGGGCGAGGGGTCCCCTACGAGCAGTACTTC. It codes for CASSYHGRGVPYEQYF.

The chain links TRBV15 to TRBJ1-3; D gene uncertain. Per germline, CDR1 LNHNV and CDR2 YYDKDF (reference sequence). The V and J ends lost 3 bases and 8 bases respectively, with 23 bases between them. The CDR3 is 17 residues long. The CDR3 DNA is TGTGCCACCAGCAGGAGGAGAGGGCTCGAAAAGGGTGACACCATATATTTT. Its protein product is CATSRRRGLEKGDTIYF.

This chain joins TRBV5-1 and TRBJ2-2, with 9 bases fitting TRBD2. Germline CDR1 reads SGHRS; CDR2 reads YFSETQ. The CDR3 runs 15 residues. Trimming took 0 bases from V and 5 from J; bases not matched to a gene: 2. The DNA for the CDR3 is TGCGCCAGCAGCTTGGCCCTAGCGGGGACCGGGGAGCTGTTTTTT. Translating it yields CASSLALAGTGELFF.

This clone was recorded at least ten times. The rearrangement joins TRBV27 to TRBJ2-5, with TRBD1 as a possible D gene (5 bases). Germline V gene data show CDR1 as MNHEY and CDR2 as SMNVEV (reference sequence). This CDR3 is built from 14 residues. V gave up 6 bases and J gave up 2 bases, with 13 bases separating them. CDR3 in amino acids: CASSQQAFQETQYF. In nucleotides, the CDR3 is TGTGCCAGCAGCCAACAGGCCTTTCAAGAGACCCAGTACTTC.

This rearrangement joins TRBV29-1 to TRBJ2-1, with TRBD1 matching over 8 bases. V lost 8 bases and J lost 10; bases outside the gene matches: 10. The germline gives CDR1 SQVTM, CDR2 ANQGSEA. This CDR3 has 12 amino acids. The CDR3 region is CSSYRGIGEQFF. CDR3 sequence (DNA): TGCAGCTCCTACAGGGGGATCGGGGAGCAGTTCTTC.

The V call is TRBV5-1, the J call TRBJ2-7, with D perhaps given as TRBD1 or TRBD2 (5 bases each). The CDR3 consists of 15 residues. Germline-derived CDR1 and CDR2 are SGHRS and YFSETQ. The V and J ends lost 5 bases and 6 bases respectively, with 21 bases between them. In DNA form, the CDR3 reads TGCGCCAGCAGAAGGGACCATGGACTGCCTCTCGAGCAGTACTTC. As protein: CASRRDHGLPLEQYF.

In this sample, this clone turned up once. The chain carries TRBV4-1 and TRBJ2-1; D gene ambiguous. Germline V gene data show CDR1 as MGHRA and CDR2 as YSYEKL. V was trimmed by 1 base and J by 6 bases, leaving 4 bases between them. The CDR3 totals 12 residues. The CDR3 sequence is CASSQVFNEQFF. CDR3 DNA sequence: TGCGCCAGCAGCCAAGTGTTCAATGAGCAGTTCTTC.

This clone was detected only a few times. The chain employs TRBV27 and TRBJ2-6, with 11 positions matching TRBD1. Germline V gene lookup returns CDR1 MNHEY and CDR2 SMNVEV (reference sequence). The CDR3 totals 17 residues. The junction had 6 bases not matched to a gene; V was cut back by 8 bases and J by 0 bases. The CDR3 is CASGTGTGGSGANVLTF. The CDR3 region has the DNA TGTGCCAGCGGAACCGGGACAGGGGGCTCTGGGGCCAACGTCCTGACTTTC.

The chain employs TRBV5-5 and TRBJ2-5, with 9 bases identical to TRBD2. CDR3 length: 15 amino acids. Per the germline V gene, CDR1 is SGHKS and CDR2 is YYEKEE (reference sequence). With V trimmed by 0 bases and J by 3 bases, 3 bases remained unmatched. Here the CDR3 reads CASSLGLAVKETQYF. In DNA, the CDR3 is TGTGCCAGCAGCTTGGGACTAGCGGTGAAAGAGACCCAGTACTTC.

V and J are TRBV6-5 and TRBJ2-5; D remains ambiguous. Trimming removed 6 bases from V and 4 bases from J, with 3 bases in between. The V gene's germline CDR1 is MNHEY and CDR2 SVGAGI. The CDR3 is 10 amino acids. DNA of the CDR3: TGTGCCAGCAGGGTAGAGACCCAGTACTTC. This gives the protein CASRVETQYF.

The chain couples TRBV5-1 to TRBJ2-7, with TRBD2 matching 8 bases. CDR3 length equals 16 residues. The germline V gene encodes CDR1 SGHRS and CDR2 YFSETQ. Trimming at V came to 1 base and at J to 1 base, leaving 7 bases not matched to a gene. CDR3 in amino acids: CASSLLGLAQSYEQYF. CDR3 nucleotides: TGCGCCAGCAGCTTGCTCGGACTAGCCCAATCCTACGAGCAGTACTTC.

The chain links TRBV21-1 to TRBJ2-3; no check of the table's D call, TRBD2, against the DNA was made. TRBV21-1 is classified as a pseudogene. The CDR3 is made up of 17 amino acids. Here the CDR3 reads CASSRHGLGGSGDTQYF. DNA of the CDR3: TGTGCCAGCAGCCGTCATGGATTGGGGGGATCGGGAGATACGCAGTATTTT.

This clone turned up a few times. The chain couples TRBV7-2 to TRBJ2-2; TRBD2 matches 13 bases. With 2 bases clipped from V and 6 bases from J, the junction kept 3 bases outside the gene matches. This CDR3 is built from 16 residues. CDR1 SGHTA and CDR2 FQGNSA come from the germline V gene. CDR3 amino acids: CASSLRLAGGPGELFF. Here the CDR3 DNA reads TGTGCCAGCAGCTTACGACTAGCGGGAGGCCCCGGGGAGCTGTTTTTT.

As to this clone: The junction differs from germline at one of its ends, possibly a read error. This chain links TRBV6-1 with TRBJ2-7; D not resolved. The germline gives CDR1 MNHNS, CDR2 SASEGT. CDR3 length: 10 amino acids. This CDR3 reads CASSEVGLNF. The CDR3 coding sequence is TGTGCCAGCAGTGAAGTGGGCCTCAACTTC.

The chain is built from TRBV18 and TRBJ1-1; TRBD1 matches 9 bases. The V gene end was trimmed by 7 bases and the J gene end by 5 bases; junction bases not matched to a gene: 11. Germline V lookup: CDR1 KGHSH, CDR2 LQKENI. The CDR3 has 15 residues. CDR3 nucleotide sequence: TGTGCCAGCTTCCCCAATTGGGACAGGGTAACTGAAGCTTTCTTT. Translating gives CASFPNWDRVTEAFF.

V gene TRBV7-2 combines with J gene TRBJ2-5; D is unclear. CDR1 and CDR2 (germline): SGHTA, FQGNSA. This CDR3 region has 16 residues. Trimming took 1 base from V and 5 from J, leaving 17 bases between them. CDR3 loop: CASSLGVVSVTETQYF. The DNA of the CDR3 is TGTGCCAGCAGCTTAGGAGTAGTGAGCGTTACGGAGACCCAGTACTTC.